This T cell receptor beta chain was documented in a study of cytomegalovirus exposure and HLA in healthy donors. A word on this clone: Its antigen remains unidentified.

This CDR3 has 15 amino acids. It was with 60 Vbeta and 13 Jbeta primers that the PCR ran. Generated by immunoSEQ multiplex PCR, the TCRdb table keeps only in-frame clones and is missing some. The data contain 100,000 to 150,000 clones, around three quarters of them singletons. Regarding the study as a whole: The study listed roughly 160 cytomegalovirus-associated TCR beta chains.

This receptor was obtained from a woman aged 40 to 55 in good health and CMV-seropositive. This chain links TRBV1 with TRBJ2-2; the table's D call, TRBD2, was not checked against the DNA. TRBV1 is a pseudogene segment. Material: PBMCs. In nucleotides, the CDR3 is TGCACCAGAAAGCTAGCGGGAGAAGACACCGGGGAGCTGTTTTTT. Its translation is CTRKLAGEDTGELFF.